One and the same sample provided the 16 T cell receptor beta chains below, sequenced in a study of T cells in women clearing cervical HPV infection. Here immunoSEQ multiplex PCR was the method, and the copy in TCRdb shows in-frame clones only, minus some. The sample has about 18,000 clones, and its top ten clones hold around 15%. Sequencing was carried out using blood buffy coat. The source is a woman aged 18-69 years with a cervical HPV16 infection that either progressed to CIN3+ or cleared (not recorded which).

Concerning this clone: The read ends 3 residues early relative to the CDR3; the germline J gene fills the gap. V and J are TRBV4-2 and TRBJ2-5; D is perhaps TRBD1 (7 bases). Germline lookup yields CDR1 LGHNA and CDR2 YNFKEQ. Trimming took 1 base from V and 0 from J, leaving 15 bases between them. The CDR3 runs to 17 residues. CDR3 amino acids: CASSQAAGRGHQETQYF. The sequenced part of the CDR3 DNA is TGTGCCAGCAGCCAAGCAGCGGGTAGGGGGCACCAAGAGACC.

About this clone itself: The sequence runs out 3 residues before the end of the CDR3; the remainder is reconstructed from the germline J gene. The V call is TRBV5-1, the J call TRBJ2-3, with D possibly TRBD2 on 7 matching bases. Germline CDR1 and CDR2: SGHRS and YFSETQ. With 6 bases removed from V and 0 bases from J, the gap between germline ends came to 11 bases. The CDR3 spans 14 residues. The sequenced CDR3 bases are TGCGCCAGCAACGGGGGGCCTAGCACAGATACG. Its protein is CASNGGPSTDT. The CDR3 as a whole reads CASNGGPSTDTQYF.

CDR3 amino acids: CASSISQGNNEKLFF. Incomplete CDR3 DNA: TGTGCCAGTAGTATTAGTCAGGGTAATAATGAAAAA. V is TRBV19 and J is TRBJ1-4; D is possibly TRBD1 (5 bases). Read data end 3 residues before the CDR3 end; the end is taken from the germline J gene. Germline-derived CDR1 and CDR2 are LNHDA and SQIVND (reference sequence). V lost 3 bases, J lost 4 bases, and 12 bases lay in between. There are 15 residues in the CDR3.

This CDR3 reads CASSYHGGSNTGELFF. CDR3 DNA, as far as it was read: TGTGCCAGCAGTTATCACGGGGGGTCGAACACCGGGGAG. This chain uses TRBV6-2 or TRBV6-3 with TRBJ2-2, with 7 bases matching TRBD2. The read terminates 3 residues before the CDR3 end, so the remaining end is supplied by the germline J gene. This CDR3 spans 16 amino acids. The V and J ends lost 3 bases and 0 bases, in that order; junction bases with no gene match: 4. Germline loops: CDR1 MNHEY, CDR2 SVGEGT.

As concerns this clone: The read gets to within 3 residues of the CDR3 end, and the germline J gene fills in the rest. This chain uses TRBV11-1 with TRBJ2-7; possible D gene TRBD2, 5 bases. CDR1 is SGHAT and CDR2 is FQDESV in the germline V gene (reference sequence). There are 14 residues in the CDR3. V lost 2 bases to trimming and J lost 6 bases, with 14 bases between them. The CDR3 loop reads CASSLNRGPREQYF. The sequenced CDR3 bases are TGTGCCAGCAGCTTAAATCGGGGTCCCCGCGAG. Full variable domain (missing parts from reference TRBV11-1 and TRBJ2-7): EAEVAQSPRYKITEKSQAVAFWCDPISGHATLYWYRQILGQGPELLVQFQDESVVDDSQLPKDRFSAERLKGVDSTLKIQPAELGDSAMYLCASSLNRGPREQYFGPGTRLTVT.

In regard to this clone: The read is 3 residues too short to cover the CDR3 end, so that end is filled in from the germline J gene. This chain links TRBV13 with TRBJ1-1; a possible D gene is TRBD1 (5 bases). From germline, CDR1 is PRHDT and CDR2 FYEKMQ (reference sequence). This CDR3 has 15 residues. The V and J ends lost 3 bases and 2 bases respectively, with 13 bases between them. The CDR3 DNA, read in part, is TGTGCCAGCAGCTTTTTAGGCGGGGGAAACACTGAA. Translation: CASSFLGGGNTE. In full, the CDR3 is CASSFLGGGNTEAFF.

The CDR3 DNA, read in part, is TGTGCCTGGAGTGTACTAGGGGAGCGGGGGGGCCCCAACGAG. This sequence encodes CAWSVLGERGGPNE. The complete CDR3 reads CAWSVLGERGGPNEQYF. V gene TRBV30 combines with J gene TRBJ2-7; 10 bases are a match to TRBD2. The read ends 3 residues shy of where the CDR3 ends; the end is completed using the germline J gene. Germline V gives CDR1 GTSNPN, CDR2 SVGIG (reference sequence). The CDR3 sequence is 17 residues long. Unmatched junction bases numbered 13, after V lost 0 bases and J lost 5 bases.

In regard to this clone: Coverage ceases 3 residues before the CDR3 finishes, and the germline J gene fills in the end. The J gene is TRBJ2-1, the V gene TRBV9; TRBD1 agrees at 7 bases. V shed 4 bases and J 4 bases; nucleotides not matched to a gene: 8. Germline V lookup: CDR1 SGDLS, CDR2 YYNGEE. This CDR3 is 15 amino acids long. The CDR3 here is CASSPGTDHYNEQFF. Partial CDR3 DNA: TGTGCCAGCAGCCCTGGGACAGACCATTACAATGAG.

Details on this clone: The DNA ends 3 residues before the CDR3 does, and the rest of the CDR3 is filled in from the germline J gene. The chain combines TRBV19 with TRBJ2-1; 9 bases line up with TRBD2. Per the germline V gene, CDR1 is LNHDA and CDR2 is SQIVND (reference sequence). The CDR3 is 14 amino acids. The V segment lost 7 bases and the J segment 6 bases; nucleotides outside the gene matches: 7. The covered CDR3 bases are TGTGCCAGTAATAGCGGGAGAAAGGTCAATGAG. It yields the protein CASNSGRKVNE. The full CDR3 protein reads CASNSGRKVNEQFF.

For this clone: Compared with germline, one end of the junction differs, possibly owing to a read error. The CDR3 is cut off 3 residues early in the read; its end comes from the germline J gene. The chain couples TRBV14 to TRBJ2-2; the match to TRBD1 covers 7 bases. This CDR3 is 14 amino acids long. CDR1 is SGHDN, CDR2 FVKESK, per germline. CDR3 protein: CASNQAGGTGELFF. CDR3 DNA, as far as it was read: TGTGCCAGCAACCAAGCAGGGGGCACCGGGGAG.

With respect to this clone: The read finishes 3 residues shy of the CDR3 end, and the germline J gene is used to complete it. V is TRBV7-2 and J is TRBJ1-2; D is perhaps TRBD1 (5 bases). The V end was cut by 0 bases, the J end by 2 bases, with 10 bases between. The CDR3 has 15 amino acids. Looked up from germline, CDR1 is SGHTA and CDR2 is FQGNSA. CDR3 protein: CASSLARAMNYGYTF. CDR3 DNA (partial): TGTGCCAGCAGCTTAGCCAGGGCTATGAACTATGGC.

As regards this clone: Sequencing ends 3 residues short of the CDR3 end; the germline J gene provides the rest. This sequence joins TRBV7-8 and TRBJ1-6; TRBD1 is a possible D gene (5 bases). The CDR3 is made up of 17 amino acids. CDR1 and CDR2 from the germline V gene are SGHVS and FQNEAQ. V was pared by 2 bases and J by 9 bases, with 20 bases between. The CDR3 sequence: CASSLLRELGGISPLHF. CDR3 DNA, as far as it was read: TGTGCCAGCAGCTTACTAAGGGAGCTCGGGGGAATTTCACCC.

The part of the CDR3 DNA that was read is TGTGCCAGCAGCCAAGGCCGCGGAGGGGCGGACATT. The encoded protein is CASSQGRGGADI. The complete CDR3 reads CASSQGRGGADIQYF. The rearrangement uses TRBV4-2 and TRBJ2-4; tentatively, D is TRBD2 (6 bases). The sequenced fragment ends 3 residues before the CDR3 boundary, so the rest is inferred from the germline J gene. The CDR3 totals 15 residues. Trimming stripped 1 base from V and 8 bases from J, with 15 bases between. CDR1 and CDR2 from the germline V gene are LGHNA and YNFKEQ.

A word on this clone: The read finishes 3 residues shy of the CDR3 end, and the germline J gene is used to complete it. The chain links TRBV11-2 to TRBJ1-2; 11 bases line up with TRBD1. Germline V gene sequence: CDR1 SGHAT, CDR2 FQNNGV. V gave up 4 bases and J gave up 6 bases; unmatched junction bases: 1. The CDR3 consists of 13 residues. The sequenced part of the CDR3 DNA is TGTGCCAGCAGCTCGGACAGGGGGCATGGC. This sequence encodes CASSSDRGHG. The full CDR3 reads CASSSDRGHGYTF.

Concerning this clone itself: The read is 3 residues too short to cover the CDR3 end, so that end is filled in from the germline J gene. The chain joins TRBV30 to TRBJ1-1, with D perhaps matching TRBD1 (5 bases). The CDR3 is 14 residues long. Trimming left V 5 bases short and J 4 bases short, with 17 bases between. CDR1 is GTSNPN and CDR2 is SVGIG in the germline V gene (reference sequence). The sequenced CDR3 bases are TGTGCCTGGGGTAGGGGCGGGGGAGTCACTGAA. Encoded protein: CAWGRGGGVTE. The complete CDR3 sequence is CAWGRGGGVTEAFF. The full variable domain, completed using reference TRBV30 and TRBJ1-1, is SQTIHQWPATLVQPVGSPLSLECTVEGTSNPNLYWYRQAAGRGLQLLFYSVGIGQISSEVPQNLSASRPQDRQFILSSKKLLLSDSGFYLCAWGRGGGVTEAFFGQGTRLTVV.

About this clone: Read coverage stops 3 residues before the CDR3 terminus; the germline J gene supplies the remainder. This chain uses TRBV11-3 with TRBJ2-1, with TRBD2 as a possible D gene (5 bases). With 1 base removed from V and 7 bases from J, the gap between germline ends came to 8 bases. CDR1 and CDR2 from the germline V gene are SGHNT and YENEEA. CDR3 length equals 13 residues. CDR3 protein: CASSLGGRNEQFF. Partial CDR3 DNA: TGTGCCAGCAGCTTAGGAGGGCGAAATGAG.